This T cell receptor (beta chain) emerged from a study of cytomegalovirus exposure and HLA in healthy donors. PCR amplification relied on 60 Vbeta primers (plus 13 Jbeta primers). The repertoire was sequenced with immunoSEQ multiplex PCR; TCRdb's copy has only in-frame clones and lacks some. Its table records some 70,000 clones. Sample: PBMCs. The origin of this receptor is a female donor in good health and CMV-seropositive.

The CDR3 reads CASSRGTGGNQETQYF. The CDR3 DNA reads TGTGCCAGCAGCCGTGGGACAGGGGGCAATCAAGAGACCCAGTACTTC. V and J are TRBV7-9 and TRBJ2-5; 12 bases are shared with TRBD1. The CDR3 runs to 16 residues. Germline CDR1 reads SEHNR; CDR2 reads FQNEAQ (reference sequence). After removal of 5 bases from V and 2 bases from J, the junction contained 6 bases not matched to a gene.